This passage covers 22 T cell receptor beta chains from one sample sequenced in a study of T cells in Graves' hyperthyroidism and ophthalmopathy. Amplification targeted TCR beta CDR3 regions from RNA transcripts. The HTBI primer set served for first-round RT-PCR of the TCR CDR3. MiXCR was run by TCRdb on the multiplex PCR reads, yielding one entry per CDR3 protein. The repertoire holds hundreds of thousands of distinct CDR3 sequences, with 35% as singletons. The sample taken for sequencing was blood. These receptors were taken from a woman in her forties with Graves' hyperthyroidism.

On this clonotype: A read error may explain this, as a much larger clone is one base away. The chain combines TRBV7-2 with TRBJ1-4, with a tentative D call TRBD1 (5 bases). CDR1 SGHTA and CDR2 FQGNSA come from the germline V gene. The CDR3 has 14 residues. DNA of the CDR3: TGTGCCAGCAGTTTAGGGGTGGTGGGCCAAAAACTGTTTTTT. Translated, it gives CASSLGVVGQKLFF.

The V call is TRBV2, the J call TRBJ1-1; no firm D call. This CDR3 is 14 amino acids long. The V end lost 5 bases, the J end lost 0 bases, and 10 bases lay between the germline ends. Germline V gene sequence: CDR1 SNHLY, CDR2 FYNNEI. CDR3 in amino acids: CASSPTFLNTEAFF. CDR3 nucleotide sequence: TGTGCCAGCAGTCCTACGTTCTTGAACACTGAAGCTTTCTTT.

This clonotype was seen more than once but under ten times. One junction end does not reproduce the germline sequence, and a read error may be involved. V is TRBV10-3 and J is TRBJ1-5; TRBD1 aligns across 10 bases. This CDR3 comprises 13 residues. Germline assignment: CDR1 ENHRY and CDR2 SYGVKD. The CDR3 spells CAIGDRGRETQHF. The CDR3 DNA reads TGTGCCATCGGTGACAGGGGGCGCGAGACCCAGCATTTT.

This clonotype was counted at least ten times. V is TRBV7-2 and J is TRBJ2-7; D is perhaps TRBD2 (5 bases). Trimming cost V 5 bases and J 6 bases, with 20 bases left between them. From germline, CDR1 is SGHTA and CDR2 FQGNSA. The CDR3 totals 15 residues. The CDR3 spells CASSISATTGGEQYF. As DNA, the CDR3 is TGTGCCAGCAGCATATCGGCCACGACCGGAGGCGAGCAGTACTTC.

The J gene is TRBJ2-7, the V gene TRBV10-3; 7 bases align to TRBD1. CDR3 size: 13 residues. Germline CDR1 and CDR2: ENHRY and SYGVKD. Trimming at V came to 5 bases and at J to 6 bases, leaving 7 bases not matched to a gene. The CDR3 protein is CAISRDSLSEQYF. CDR3 in DNA: TGTGCCATCAGTCGGGACAGTCTAAGCGAGCAGTACTTC.

This clonotype was observed many times. The V gene is TRBV19, the J gene TRBJ2-5; no clear D. Trimming took off 5 bases at V and 1 base at J, with 11 bases between the two ends. CDR3 length equals 14 residues. CDR1 and CDR2 (germline): LNHDA, SQIVND (reference sequence). CDR3 loop: CASSFGPLQETQYF. CDR3 coding DNA: TGTGCCAGTAGTTTCGGGCCGCTCCAAGAGACCCAGTACTTC.

CDR3 coding DNA: TGTGCCAGCAGGACAGGGAGAACCACCGGGGAGCTGTTTTTT. It translates to CASRTGRTTGELFF. This chain joins TRBV12-3 or TRBV12-4 and TRBJ2-2, with 7 bases that match TRBD1. This CDR3 has 14 residues. The V segment lost 6 bases and the J segment 4 bases; nucleotides outside the gene matches: 5.

Many counts were recorded for this clonotype. The V gene is TRBV10-3, the J gene TRBJ1-1, with 7 bases that match TRBD1. The V gene's germline CDR1 is ENHRY and CDR2 SYGVKD. The CDR3 is made up of 13 amino acids. V was pared by 8 bases and J by 10 bases, with 13 bases of the junction left unmatched. The CDR3 DNA follows: TGTGCCATCGGGAGAGACAGGGAGGCTGGAGCTTTCTTT. This translates into CAIGRDREAGAFF.

V usage is TRBV20-1 and J usage is TRBJ2-1; D tentatively reads TRBD1 or TRBD2 (5 bases each). Trimming took 4 bases from V and 8 from J, leaving 12 bases between them. Germline assignment: CDR1 DFQATT and CDR2 SNEGSKA (reference sequence). The CDR3 has 12 residues. Here the CDR3 reads CSAIVRGDEQFF. In nucleotides, the CDR3 is TGCAGTGCTATAGTCCGGGGCGATGAGCAGTTCTTC.

Notes on this clonotype: A read error may be the cause here, since a much bigger clone is one base away. The chain carries TRBV29-1 and TRBJ2-2; 13 bases align to TRBD2. This CDR3 comprises 16 residues. Germline CDR1 and CDR2: SQVTM and ANQGSEA. CDR3 in amino acids: CCAVTSGTSGMGELFF. DNA for the CDR3: TGCTGCGCTGTTACTTCCGGGACTAGCGGGATGGGGGAGCTGTTTTTT.

This clonotype was counted many times. The CDR3 nucleotides are TGCAGTGCTAGTATAAGGACTAGCGATCACTACGAGCAGTACTTC. Translation: CSASIRTSDHYEQYF. The chain joins TRBV20-1 to TRBJ2-7; 9 bases map to TRBD2. V dropped 3 bases and J dropped 3; count of bases not matched to a gene: 9. CDR1 and CDR2 from the germline V gene are DFQATT and SNEGSKA (reference sequence). The CDR3 loop spans 15 amino acids.

The rearrangement links TRBV20-1 to TRBJ2-7; tentatively, D is TRBD2 (7 bases). In germline, CDR1 is DFQATT, CDR2 SNEGSKA (reference sequence). The V gene lost 5 bases and the J gene lost 4 bases, with 21 bases spanning the gap. The CDR3 has 15 amino acids. CDR3 nucleotides: TGCAGTGCTCTAGGGGGGACTACCGATAGATACGAGCAGTACTTC. Its protein product is CSALGGTTDRYEQYF.

The V and J genes are TRBV20-1 and TRBJ1-2, with a weak D call TRBD1 (6 bases). With 6 bases removed from V and 0 bases from J, the gap between germline ends came to 20 bases. The CDR3 sequence is 16 residues long. Germline values: CDR1 DFQATT, CDR2 SNEGSKA (reference sequence). The CDR3 reads CSARWEGQSPNYGYTF. In DNA form, the CDR3 reads TGCAGTGCCAGATGGGAAGGACAGTCCCCTAACTATGGCTACACCTTC.

The chain is built from TRBV6-5 and TRBJ1-3; TRBD1 aligns across 7 bases. The CDR3 extends over 14 amino acids. Germline CDR1 reads MNHEY; CDR2 reads SVGAGI. The V gene end was trimmed by 7 bases and the J gene end by 1 base; junction bases not matched to a gene: 4. In nucleotides, the CDR3 is TGTGCCAGCATTTGGGGACAGTCTGGAAACACCATATATTTT. This translates into CASIWGQSGNTIYF.

Concerning this clonotype: This may be a read error: a much more frequent sequence differs by one nucleotide. The V and J genes are TRBV7-9 and TRBJ2-5; 7 nucleotides agree with TRBD1. The CDR3 length is 15 residues. After removal of 5 bases from V and 1 base from J, the junction contained 7 bases not matched to a gene. Germline CDR1 and CDR2: SEHNR and FQNEAQ (reference sequence). As DNA, the CDR3 is TGTGCCAGCAGCATCGGACAGGTCCGCCAAGAGACCCAGTACTTC. Encoded protein: CASSIGQVRQETQYF.

In DNA, the CDR3 is TGTGCCAGCACCAAGAGGGGTTGGGACACCATATATTTT. Protein product: CASTKRGWDTIYF. This sequence joins TRBV6-1 and TRBJ1-3; D might be TRBD1 (5 bases). Trimming stripped 7 bases from V and 8 bases from J, with 15 bases between. The germline gives CDR1 MNHNS, CDR2 SASEGT. This CDR3 has 13 residues.

This clonotype was found many times. This chain links TRBV5-1 with TRBJ2-5; maybe TRBD2 (5 bases). The CDR3 consists of 15 residues. The germline V gene encodes CDR1 SGHRS and CDR2 YFSETQ. The V end lost 4 bases, the J end lost 5 bases, and 18 bases lay between the germline ends. CDR3 DNA sequence: TGCGCCAGCAGCGGAGCCGGGGTCCCCCGTGAGACCCAGTACTTC. Its translation: CASSGAGVPRETQYF.

This clonotype appeared many times. The V and J genes are TRBV7-8 and TRBJ2-5; 10 nucleotides align to TRBD1. Germline assignment: CDR1 SGHVS and CDR2 FQNEAQ. Trimming at V came to 5 bases and at J to 4 bases, leaving 7 bases not matched to a gene. The CDR3 totals 15 residues. Written as DNA, the CDR3 is TGTGCCAGCAGCACAGACAGGGGGCGGGGAGAGACCCAGTACTTC. Translating it yields CASSTDRGRGETQYF.

This clonotype has just a few counts. The chain uses TRBV7-2 and TRBJ1-2; 9 bases are a match to TRBD1. This CDR3 has 15 residues. Germline V gene lookup returns CDR1 SGHTA and CDR2 FQGNSA. The junction had 11 bases not matched to a gene; V was cut back by 5 bases and J by 7 bases. This chain's CDR3 is CASSPKSGTGLGYTF. In DNA form, the CDR3 reads TGTGCCAGCAGCCCGAAGTCCGGGACAGGGCTTGGCTACACCTTC.

Worth noting for this clonotype: It is unclear where the CDR3 begins or ends on the DNA, so no DNA is shown, and the CDR3 is as TCRdb lists it. J is TRBJ2-6 and V is TRBV29-1; the DNA was not used to check the table's D call, TRBD1. The CDR3 contains 24 residues when both ends are counted. In germline, CDR1 is SQVTM, CDR2 ANQGSEA. The CDR3 protein is CSVMGEGTNNSPLHFGNGTNVLTF.

A few counts support this clonotype. The CDR3 DNA reads as TGTGCCAGCAGCTTGTACGTCAGTCGGGAGCAGTTCTTC. It codes for CASSLYVSREQFF. V gene TRBV7-9 combines with J gene TRBJ2-5; D gene uncertain. The J call may be faulty, since TRBJ2-1 better matches the DNA end. From germline, CDR1 is SEHNR and CDR2 FQNEAQ (reference sequence). The CDR3 is 13 residues long.

In its sample, this clonotype was seen many times. V usage is TRBV4-1 and J usage is TRBJ1-6, with D hard to call. The germline CDR1 and CDR2 sequences are MGHRA and YSYEKL. V lost 0 bases to trimming and J lost 13 bases, with 13 bases between them. The CDR3 consists of 14 residues. CDR3 protein: CASSQDALLGPLHF. The CDR3 DNA sequence: TGCGCCAGCAGCCAAGATGCCCTCCTCGGGCCCCTCCACTTT.